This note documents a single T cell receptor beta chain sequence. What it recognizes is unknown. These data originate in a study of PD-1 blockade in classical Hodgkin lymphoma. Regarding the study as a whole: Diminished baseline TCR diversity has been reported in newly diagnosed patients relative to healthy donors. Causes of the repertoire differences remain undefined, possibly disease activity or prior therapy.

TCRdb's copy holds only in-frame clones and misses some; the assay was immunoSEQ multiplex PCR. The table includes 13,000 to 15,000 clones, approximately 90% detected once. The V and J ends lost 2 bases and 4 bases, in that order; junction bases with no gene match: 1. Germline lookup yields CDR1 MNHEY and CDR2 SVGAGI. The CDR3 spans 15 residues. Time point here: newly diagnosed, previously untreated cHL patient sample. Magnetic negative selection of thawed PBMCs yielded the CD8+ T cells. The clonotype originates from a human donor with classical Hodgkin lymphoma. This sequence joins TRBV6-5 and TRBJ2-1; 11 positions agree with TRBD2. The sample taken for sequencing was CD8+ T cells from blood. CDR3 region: CASSYGTSGYNEQFF. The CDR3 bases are TGTGCCAGCAGTTACGGGACTAGCGGTTACAATGAGCAGTTCTTC.